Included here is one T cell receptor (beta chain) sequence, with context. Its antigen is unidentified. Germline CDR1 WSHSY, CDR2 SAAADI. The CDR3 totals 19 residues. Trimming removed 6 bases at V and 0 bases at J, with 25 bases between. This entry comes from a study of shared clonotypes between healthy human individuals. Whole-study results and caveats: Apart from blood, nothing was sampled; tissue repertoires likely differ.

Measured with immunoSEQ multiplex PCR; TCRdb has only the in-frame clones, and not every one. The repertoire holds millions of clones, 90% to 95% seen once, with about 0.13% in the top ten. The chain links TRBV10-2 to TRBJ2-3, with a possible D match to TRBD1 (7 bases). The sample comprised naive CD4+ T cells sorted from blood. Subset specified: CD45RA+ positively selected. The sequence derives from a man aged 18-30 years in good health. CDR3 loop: CASRGGPWGTAHSTDTQYF. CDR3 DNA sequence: TGCGCCAGCAGAGGGGGGCCCTGGGGGACAGCTCATAGCACAGATACGCAGTATTTT.